The 19 T cell receptor beta chains below all came from one sample that was sequenced in a study of identical twins. TCRdb used MiXCR to reprocess the 5' RACE reads, holding one entry per CDR3 protein. In the table there are 300,000 to 400,000 distinct CDR3 sequences, over 9% of which are singletons. Separately, the same data were catalogued under a study of yellow fever vaccine responses in identical twins.

The sample was CD8+ T cells sorted from blood. Receptor source: a woman between 18 and 29 years old in good health.

This clonotype was counted between two and nine times. The V and J genes are TRBV5-1 and TRBJ2-7; 8 bases agree with TRBD1. Germline V gene sequence: CDR1 SGHRS, CDR2 YFSETQ. CDR3 length: 17 amino acids. J was trimmed by 3 bases and V by 0 bases; bases with no gene match: 11. This CDR3 is CASSLVGQGLMDYEQYF. The CDR3 DNA is TGCGCCAGCAGCTTGGTCGGACAGGGCTTAATGGACTACGAGCAGTACTTC. Full variable domain (missing parts from reference TRBV5-1 and TRBJ2-7): KAGVTQTPRYLIKTRGQQVTLSCSPISGHRSVSWYQQTPGQGLQFLFEYFSETQRNKGNFPGRFSGRQFSNSRSEMNVSTLELGDSALYLCASSLVGQGLMDYEQYFGPGTRLTVT.

This clonotype was detected ten times or more. The gene calls are TRBV12-3 or TRBV12-4 and TRBJ1-2; D unresolved. The CDR3 length is 14 residues. V lost 3 bases and J lost 3, with 11 bases in between. CDR3 amino acids: CASSFRPGDYGYTF. The CDR3 DNA reads TGTGCCAGCAGTTTCCGGCCAGGCGACTATGGCTACACCTTC.

This clonotype has more than one count but fewer than ten. The chain links TRBV5-1 to TRBJ2-2; 9 bases align to TRBD2. The CDR3 is 17 residues long. Germline V lookup: CDR1 SGHRS, CDR2 YFSETQ. V was pared by 3 bases and J by 5 bases, with 11 bases of the junction left unmatched. The CDR3 DNA sequence: TGCGCCAGCAGCTCGCCGACTAGCGGAGGAACAACCGGGGAGCTGTTTTTT. It yields the protein CASSSPTSGGTTGELFF.

The chain has TRBV21-1 and TRBJ2-7; the D call TRBD1 from the table was never checked on the DNA. TRBV21-1 is noted as a pseudogene. The CDR3 is 19 amino acids. The CDR3 protein is CASSKRGGGRGPTSYEQYV. CDR3 DNA sequence: TGTGCCAGCAGCAAAAGAGGGGGGGGTAGGGGCCCCACTTCCTACGAGCAGTACGTC.

This clonotype was observed a handful of times. V gene TRBV6-5 combines with J gene TRBJ1-2; 7 positions match TRBD1. CDR3 length equals 16 residues. In germline, CDR1 is MNHEY, CDR2 SVGAGI. J lost 3 bases, V lost 0 bases, and 7 bases had no gene match. In DNA form, the CDR3 reads TGTGCCAGCAGTTACTCGTTGGGACAGACCGACTATGGCTACACCTTC. This translates into CASSYSLGQTDYGYTF.

V is TRBV6-2 or TRBV6-3 and J is TRBJ2-5, with 8 bases identical to TRBD2. The CDR3 extends over 17 amino acids. V dropped 6 bases and J dropped 5; count of bases not matched to a gene: 17. Germline CDR1 is MNHEY and CDR2 is SVGEGT. CDR3 loop: CASRANGGGFRRETQYF. Here the CDR3 DNA reads TGTGCCAGCAGAGCCAACGGGGGGGGCTTTAGGAGGGAGACCCAGTACTTC.

This clonotype was seen more than once but under ten times. V is TRBV2 and J is TRBJ2-1; 12 nucleotides agree with TRBD2. The germline V gene has CDR1 SNHLY and CDR2 FYNNEI. The CDR3 is 15 amino acids. V shed 8 bases, J shed 8 bases, and the junction held 10 bases outside the gene matches. The CDR3 loop is CASEVGTSGRDEQFF. Here the CDR3 DNA reads TGTGCCAGCGAAGTTGGGACTAGCGGGCGGGATGAGCAGTTCTTC.

There are a few counts of this clonotype. The gene calls are TRBV28 and TRBJ1-2; D remains unclear. The CDR3 loop spans 13 amino acids. V lost 3 bases, J lost 7 bases, and 12 bases lay in between. Germline V gives CDR1 MDHEN, CDR2 SYDVKM. CDR3 sequence: CASSFQKGAGYTF. CDR3 bases: TGTGCCAGCAGTTTTCAAAAGGGAGCTGGCTACACCTTC.

The table lists this clonotype with a few counts. The chain has TRBV5-5 and TRBJ2-5; 7 bases match TRBD1. CDR1 SGHKS and CDR2 YYEKEE come from the germline V gene (reference sequence). Trimming removed 3 bases from V and 7 bases from J; junction bases left unmatched: 18. This CDR3 is built from 17 residues. CDR3 sequence (DNA): TGTGCCAGCAGCTCCGGCGTTTCAGGGGGTTTTTTAGTGACCCAGTACTTC. Protein: CASSSGVSGGFLVTQYF.

There are a few counts of this clonotype. The chain joins TRBV28 to TRBJ2-7; 12 nucleotides line up with TRBD1. Trimming at V came to 5 bases and at J to 3 bases, leaving 8 bases not matched to a gene. Germline-derived CDR1 and CDR2 are MDHEN and SYDVKM. This CDR3 contains 16 residues. The DNA for the CDR3 is TGTGCCAGCAGTATAGGGACAGGGGGCACAGGCTACGAGCAGTACGTC. Protein sequence: CASSIGTGGTGYEQYV.

A few counts support this clonotype. The chain couples TRBV19 to TRBJ1-1; tentatively, D is TRBD1 (6 bases). This CDR3 spans 11 amino acids. Germline V lookup: CDR1 LNHDA, CDR2 SQIVND (reference sequence). Trimming shortened V by 6 bases and J by 11 bases, and 13 bases separated the two germline ends. The CDR3 DNA is TGTGCCAGTAGAACCGGACAGAGGGCTTTCTTT. This encodes CASRTGQRAFF.

The CDR3 spells CASSLYPSGTYNEQFF. In DNA, the CDR3 is TGTGCCAGCAGTTTATATCCTAGCGGAACCTACAATGAGCAGTTCTTC. The chain recombines TRBV27 with TRBJ2-1, with 7 bases fitting TRBD2. V was pared by 1 base and J by 2 bases, with 5 bases of the junction left unmatched. The CDR3 has 16 residues. Germline CDR1 MNHEY, CDR2 SMNVEV (reference sequence).

The V gene is TRBV5-4, the J gene TRBJ2-5; TRBD2 aligns across 10 bases. V lost 5 bases and J lost 4; bases outside the gene matches: 5. The CDR3 runs 14 residues. Germline V gives CDR1 SGHNT, CDR2 YYREEE (reference sequence). CDR3 DNA: TGTGCCAGCAGGCTAGCGGGAGCTACAGAGACCCAGTACTTC. This encodes CASRLAGATETQYF.

The chain joins TRBV7-2 to TRBJ1-4, with D perhaps TRBD1 (5 bases). V lost 4 bases and J 8 bases, leaving 11 bases between the germline ends. Germline V lookup: CDR1 SGHTA, CDR2 FQGNSA. The CDR3 length is 13 residues. DNA for the CDR3: TGTGCCAGCAGCTCGGACATGGACGAAAAACTGTTTTTT. Translation: CASSSDMDEKLFF.

CDR3 protein: CASSPDQNTGELFF. In DNA form, the CDR3 reads TGCGCCAGCAGCCCGGACCAGAACACCGGGGAGCTGTTTTTT. The rearrangement joins TRBV5-1 to TRBJ2-2, with D unclear. V lost 4 bases and J 1 base, leaving 8 bases between the germline ends. This CDR3 has 14 residues. Germline values: CDR1 SGHRS, CDR2 YFSETQ.

Written as DNA, the CDR3 is TGTGCCAGCAGTCCGGGACGGGGAGGAGGATATGGCTACACCTTC. This codes for CASSPGRGGGYGYTF. The V call is TRBV27, the J call TRBJ1-2; weak D call: TRBD1 (5 bases). There are 15 residues in the CDR3. The germline V gene encodes CDR1 MNHEY and CDR2 SMNVEV (reference sequence). Trimming left V 5 bases short and J 5 bases short, with 18 bases between.

There are a few counts of this clonotype. Written as DNA, the CDR3 is TGCAGCGTTGTCCTAAGGGTCGCAGGGGCTCCCTACAATGAGCAGTTCTTC. Its protein is CSVVLRVAGAPYNEQFF. J is TRBJ2-1 and V is TRBV29-1, with D perhaps TRBD1 (6 bases). Trimming took off 4 bases at V and 2 bases at J, with 21 bases between the two ends. The CDR3 is 17 residues long. Germline V gene lookup returns CDR1 SQVTM and CDR2 ANQGSEA.

This chain connects TRBV4-1 to TRBJ2-7; 8 nucleotides line up with TRBD2. The CDR3 runs 13 residues. V was clipped by 1 base and J by 5 bases; unmatched bases: 1. Germline V lookup: CDR1 MGHRA, CDR2 YSYEKL. CDR3 sequence: CASSQGLANEQYF. The CDR3 DNA reads TGCGCCAGCAGCCAAGGACTAGCGAACGAGCAGTACTTC.

This clonotype has only a few counts. V and J are TRBV9 and TRBJ2-5, with TRBD2 identical over 7 bases. Germline-derived CDR1 and CDR2 are SGDLS and YYNGEE. The V and J ends lost 0 bases and 0 bases, in that order; junction bases with no gene match: 5. The CDR3 covers 16 residues. In DNA form, the CDR3 reads TGTGCCAGCAGCGTAGAAGGTAGCGGGTACCAAGAGACCCAGTACTTC. It specifies CASSVEGSGYQETQYF.